The subject of this entry is one TCR beta chain. This record comes from a study of blood T cell repertoires in COVID-19. Study as a whole: COVID-19 samples, acute and convalescent, were from the United States, Italy and Spain. Sources were T cells, B-cell-depleted T cells, or PBMCs; the material itself was cDNA or gDNA.

CDR3 length: 15 residues. Trimming removed 6 bases from V and 2 bases from J; junction bases left unmatched: 6. Germline-derived CDR1 and CDR2 are SGHAT and FQNNGV. In the original analysis: Quantification of nucleated cells was approximated via reference gene primer amplification. Here immunoSEQ multiplex PCR was the method, and the copy in TCRdb shows in-frame clones only, minus some. That table gives V, J and clone size, and the DNA gave D and trimming. Of some 42,000 clones listed, about 90% are singletons. The sequence was collected from a man aged 45-65 years with active COVID-19. Specimen: peripheral blood. The chain couples TRBV11-2 to TRBJ1-4; 7 positions match TRBD1. CDR3 nucleotide sequence: TGTGCCAGCAGACCCGACAGGGTTACTAATGAAAAACTGTTTTTT. Its translation: CASRPDRVTNEKLFF.